Listed below are T cell receptor beta chains from one sample, sequenced in a study of blood T cell repertoires in COVID-19. Assay used: immunoSEQ multiplex PCR; TCRdb lists only in-frame clones, some missing. The sample lists about 230,000 clones, roughly nine tenths occurring once. The sequenced sample was PBMCs or T cells enriched from blood (not recorded which). These receptors all stem from a woman in her fifties or sixties in a cohort exposed to, infected with or recovered from COVID-19 (not recorded which). Both conserved end residues are part of each CDR3. The D gene is left open where the match is weak. Clone size is stated in some rows and not others, as once, few, many or a class when expanded.

j_gene	abundance	d_gene	v_gene	CDR3aa	CDR3nt
TRBJ1-2	NA	TRBD1	TRBV5-4	CASSRTGVNYGYTF	TGTGCCAGCAGCCGGACAGGGGTTAACTATGGCTACACCTTC
TRBJ2-7	once	NA	TRBV2	CASSSEFRNAYEQYF	TGTGCCAGCAGTTCTGAGTTCAGGAATGCGTACGAGCAGTACTTC
TRBJ2-7	NA	TRBD1	TRBV10-3	CATQDREVYEQYF	TGTGCCACCCAGGACAGGGAGGTCTACGAGCAGTACTTC
TRBJ1-1	NA	TRBD1	TRBV7-9	CASSLPGTGGLRTEAFF	TGTGCCAGCAGCCTACCCGGGACAGGGGGATTAAGGACTGAAGCTTTCTTT
TRBJ1-2	NA	NA	TRBV3-1/TRBV3-2	CASSQDPEIREGYTF	TGTGCCAGCAGCCAAGACCCCGAGATCCGGGAAGGCTACACCTTC
TRBJ2-7	NA	TRBD2	TRBV4-1	CASSQGLAGGLSYEQYF	TGCGCCAGCAGCCAAGGACTAGCGGGGGGCCTCTCCTACGAGCAGTACTTC
TRBJ1-5	once	NA	TRBV6-5	CASSASVNSNQPQHF	TGTGCCAGCAGCGCCAGTGTCAATAGCAATCAGCCCCAGCATTTT
TRBJ1-6	NA	NA	TRBV7-8	CASSLGPGINSPLHF	TGTGCCAGCAGCTTAGGTCCAGGAATTAATTCACCCCTCCACTTT
TRBJ1-5	NA	NA	TRBV27	CASSLYRGRGSNQPQHF	TGTGCCAGCAGTTTATACCGAGGGAGGGGTAGCAATCAGCCCCAGCATTTT
TRBJ1-1	NA	TRBD1	TRBV5-1	CASSPGQVDRDTEAFF	TGCGCCAGCAGCCCGGGACAGGTGGATCGGGACACTGAAGCTTTCTTT
TRBJ1-3	once	NA	TRBV11-2	CASSLARRTIYF	TGTGCCAGCAGCTTAGCACGTCGGACCATATATTTT
TRBJ2-1	NA	NA	TRBV21-1	CASSRPGVGSYNEQFF	TGTGCCAGCAGCAGGCCAGGGGTCGGCTCCTACAATGAGCAGTTCTTC
TRBJ1-1	NA	TRBD1	TRBV5-1	CASIPDGDRAGFTEAFF	TGCGCCAGCATCCCGGACGGGGACAGGGCAGGTTTCACTGAAGCTTTCTTT
TRBJ1-1	once	NA	TRBV19	CASSPPRGSKRDTEAFF	TGTGCCAGTAGTCCGCCACGCGGGTCGAAGAGAGACACTGAAGCTTTCTTT
TRBJ1-1	NA	NA	TRBV11-2	CASSFDSGTEAFF	TGTGCCAGCAGCTTTGACAGTGGCACTGAAGCTTTCTTT
TRBJ1-3	NA	NA	TRBV21-1	CASSNLRYSGNTIYF	TGTGCCAGCAGCAACTTGCGGTACTCTGGAAACACCATATATTTT
TRBJ2-7	few	TRBD2	TRBV27	CASSETSGTPQGEQYF	TGTGCCAGCAGTGAGACTAGCGGAACCCCCCAGGGAGAGCAGTACTTC
TRBJ1-2	NA	NA	TRBV7-2	CASSTFGGRGDGYTF	TGTGCCAGCAGCACCTTCGGGGGACGGGGAGATGGCTACACCTTC
TRBJ2-1	NA	NA	TRBV9	CASSTTPGEGEQFF	TGTGCCAGCAGCACGACCCCAGGGGAGGGTGAGCAGTTCTTC
TRBJ2-1	NA	NA	TRBV2	CASSEDKYNEQFF	TGTGCCAGCAGTGAAGACAAGTACAATGAGCAGTTCTTC
TRBJ2-5	NA	TRBD2	TRBV7-2	CASSLDGLARRTQYF	TGTGCCAGCAGCTTAGACGGACTAGCCCGAAGGACCCAGTACTTC
TRBJ1-4	NA	NA	TRBV5-6	CASSYNPGDEKLFF	TGTGCCAGCAGCTATAACCCAGGGGATGAAAAACTGTTTTTT
TRBJ1-6	NA	TRBD1	TRBV6-4	CASSYRGNSPLHF	TGTGCCAGCAGTTACAGGGGTAATTCACCCCTCCACTTT
TRBJ2-7	NA	NA	TRBV9	CASSPRQDYEQYF	TGTGCCAGCAGCCCACGGCAGGACTACGAGCAGTACTTC
TRBJ2-5	NA	TRBD2	TRBV5-4	CASSFGGAQETQYF	TGTGCCAGCAGCTTCGGGGGGGCCCAAGAGACCCAGTACTTC
TRBJ2-2	NA	NA	TRBV24-1	CATSDFSRDSRWELFF	TGTGCCACCAGTGATTTTTCCCGAGACAGCCGTTGGGAGCTGTTTTTT
TRBJ2-5	NA	TRBD2	TRBV2	CASRRLAGAPSETQYF	TGTGCCAGCAGGAGACTAGCGGGGGCACCTTCGGAGACCCAGTACTTC
TRBJ1-1	NA	NA	TRBV25-1	CASSATVSHTEAFF	TGTGCCAGCAGTGCCACAGTCTCTCACACTGAAGCTTTCTTT
TRBJ2-5	once	TRBD2	TRBV10-1	CASSAGGETQYF	TGCGCCAGCAGTGCCGGGGGGGAGACCCAGTACTTC
TRBJ1-6	NA	NA	TRBV2	CATREGISSYNSPLHF	TGTGCCACTCGGGAGGGGATAAGCTCCTATAATTCACCCCTCCACTTT
TRBJ1-3	NA	NA	TRBV5-6	CASTLRGRVGNTIYF	TGTGCCAGCACCTTGCGGGGTCGAGTTGGAAACACCATATATTTT